A selection of T cell receptor beta chains follows, all from one sample in a study of HIV-infected patients and healthy controls. Each CDR3 protein gets one entry after TCRdb re-called the 5' RACE reads with MiXCR. This sample carries 15,000 to 18,000 distinct CDR3 sequences, roughly 7.6% of them seen once, and the ten largest clones take approximately 8%. Specimen: blood. Source of these receptors: an adult in good health. CDR3s include the opening cysteine and the closing phenylalanine or tryptophan. Each record gives: CDR3 DNA, CDR3 protein, D gene, clone size, V gene, J gene. A D gene is named only where the DNA matches it firmly. The listing skips clone size in some rows; elsewhere it reads once, few, many or a size class.

DNA: TGTGCCAGCAGGGCGGGGAGGAGCTCCTACAATGAGCAGTTCTTC; CDR3: CASRAGRSSYNEQFF; D: .; size: many; V: TRBV6-2/TRBV6-3; J: TRBJ2-1
DNA: TGTGCCAGCAGCTCTTCCTCCCGGGGCCATGGGTATTTT; CDR3: CASSSSSRGHGYF; D: .; size: medium-sized; V: TRBV7-2; J: TRBJ2-3
DNA: TGCAGTGCTAGAGATCTAAGGACAGGTCTAACCTTC; CDR3: CSARDLRTGLTF; D: TRBD1; size: medium-sized; V: TRBV20-1; J: TRBJ1-2
DNA: TGTGCCAGCAGCTTAGGACAGGGGGCTTGGGTTAATCAGCCCCAGCATTTT; CDR3: CASSLGQGAWVNQPQHF; D: TRBD1; size: many; V: TRBV7-2; J: TRBJ1-5
DNA: TGCAGTGCTAGAGAACAGGTGGCGGAAACTTTCTTT; CDR3: CSAREQVAETFF; D: .; size: medium-sized; V: TRBV20-1; J: TRBJ1-1
DNA: TGTGCCATCAGCCGGACTAGCGGGACAAATGAGCAGTTCTTC; CDR3: CAISRTSGTNEQFF; D: TRBD2; size: many; V: TRBV10-3; J: TRBJ2-1
DNA: TGCAGTGCTAGTATGCGACAGGGGAGGAACGAGCAGTACTTC; CDR3: CSASMRQGRNEQYF; D: TRBD1; size: medium-sized; V: TRBV20-1; J: TRBJ2-7
DNA: TGCAGCGTTGAATTGGCTCTGGGCAGGGACACTGAAGCTTTCTTT; CDR3: CSVELALGRDTEAFF; D: .; size: many; V: TRBV29-1; J: TRBJ1-1
DNA: TGCAGCGTTAGGAGGCAGCGGGACACTGAAGCTTTCTTT; CDR3: CSVRRQRDTEAFF; D: .; size: medium-sized; V: TRBV29-1; J: TRBJ1-1
DNA: TGTGCCAGCAGTGACGCAGCGAACAATGAGCAGTTCTTC; CDR3: CASSDAANNEQFF; D: .; size: medium-sized; V: TRBV6-1; J: TRBJ2-1
DNA: TGTGCCAGCAGCCAATGGAGGAACACCGGGGAGCTGTTTTTT; CDR3: CASSQWRNTGELFF; D: .; size: many; V: TRBV3-1; J: TRBJ2-2
DNA: TGTGCCTGGAGTGGACAGTCCTCACCCCTCCACTTT; CDR3: CAWSGQSSPLHF; D: .; size: many; V: TRBV30; J: TRBJ1-6
DNA: TGTGCCAGCTCTGAGGGACAGGGACCCACCGGGGAGCTGTTTTTT; CDR3: CASSEGQGPTGELFF; D: TRBD1; size: .; V: TRBV6-1; J: TRBJ2-2
DNA: TGTGCCAGTAGTACCCAGATGAACACTGAAGCTTTCTTT; CDR3: CASSTQMNTEAFF; D: .; size: few; V: TRBV19; J: TRBJ1-1
DNA: TGTGCCAGCAGTACCGAGGGGAACGAGCAGTACTTC; CDR3: CASSTEGNEQYF; D: .; size: many; V: TRBV13; J: TRBJ2-7
DNA: TGTGCCAGCAGGCGAACTAGCGGGGGGAACTACAATGAGCAGTTCTTC; CDR3: CASRRTSGGNYNEQFF; D: TRBD2; size: .; V: TRBV12-3/TRBV12-4; J: TRBJ2-1
DNA: TGCAGCGTACTACTAGGGGGTGGCTACACCTTC; CDR3: CSVLLGGGYTF; D: .; size: many; V: TRBV29-1; J: TRBJ1-2
DNA: TGTGCCAGCAGGGGGACAGCGATTAATTCACCCCTCCACTTT; CDR3: CASRGTAINSPLHF; D: TRBD1; size: many; V: TRBV12-3/TRBV12-4; J: TRBJ1-6
DNA: TGTGCCAGCAGCTTGAGACTAGCGGGGATGGCAGATACGCAGTATTTT; CDR3: CASSLRLAGMADTQYF; D: TRBD2; size: many; V: TRBV5-4; J: TRBJ2-3
DNA: TGCGCCAGCAGCTTGGGAGGGGCGCGGAGCTACGAGCAGTACTTC; CDR3: CASSLGGARSYEQYF; D: .; size: many; V: TRBV5-1; J: TRBJ2-7
DNA: TGTGCCAGCAGTGCGGCTAGTTTTACAGATACGCAGTATTTT; CDR3: CASSAASFTDTQYF; D: .; size: many; V: TRBV2; J: TRBJ2-3
DNA: TGTGCCAGCAGCGATGGGCTCGTGAGCCTCAATGAGCAGTTCTTC; CDR3: CASSDGLVSLNEQFF; D: .; size: many; V: TRBV9; J: TRBJ2-1
DNA: TGTGCCAGTAGTATGATGGGAAACGGGGAGCTGTTTTTT; CDR3: CASSMMGNGELFF; D: .; size: many; V: TRBV19; J: TRBJ2-2
DNA: TGTGCCAGCACCCCCCTGAAGGAAGGCTACACCTTC; CDR3: CASTPLKEGYTF; D: .; size: few; V: TRBV6-1; J: TRBJ1-2
DNA: TGTGCCAGCAGCCCGGGGGGACAGGCCTACGAGCAGTACTTC; CDR3: CASSPGGQAYEQYF; D: .; size: many; V: TRBV12-3/TRBV12-4; J: TRBJ2-7
DNA: TGTGCCAGCAGCTTAGTGGACAGGGCTAGTGGAAACACCATATATTTT; CDR3: CASSLVDRASGNTIYF; D: TRBD1; size: many; V: TRBV7-2; J: TRBJ1-3
DNA: TGCAGCGGCAGCCTTAGTGAGACCCAGTACTTC; CDR3: CSGSLSETQYF; D: .; size: many; V: TRBV29-1; J: TRBJ2-5
DNA: TGTGCCAGCAGGCCCGTTGGGGTCGGGACCCAGTACTTC; CDR3: CASRPVGVGTQYF; D: .; size: many; V: TRBV7-9; J: TRBJ2-5
DNA: TGCGCCAGCAGCCAAGAGGGCAGCGGGAGGGCCCTCTATACGCAGTATTTT; CDR3: CASSQEGSGRALYTQYF; D: TRBD2; size: many; V: TRBV4-3; J: TRBJ2-3
DNA: TGTGCCAGCTCACGGACGGACTACTCTGGGGCCAACGTCCTGACTTTC; CDR3: CASSRTDYSGANVLTF; D: .; size: many; V: TRBV18; J: TRBJ2-6
DNA: TGTGCCGGACGGCCGGCCGGGTTTGGCAGTAACACTGAAGCTTTCTTT; CDR3: CAGRPAGFGSNTEAFF; D: .; size: medium-sized; V: TRBV6-2/TRBV6-3; J: TRBJ1-1
DNA: TGTGCCAGTCGGGGGTTCACAGATACGCAGTATTTT; CDR3: CASRGFTDTQYF; D: .; size: many; V: TRBV6-5; J: TRBJ2-3
DNA: TGTGCCGGCAAAAACAGGGACTATGGCTACACCTTC; CDR3: CAGKNRDYGYTF; D: .; size: many; V: TRBV28; J: TRBJ1-2
DNA: TGCAGCGTCACAGGGGAAGGACGCTACGAGCAGTACTTC; CDR3: CSVTGEGRYEQYF; D: TRBD1; size: many; V: TRBV29-1; J: TRBJ2-7
DNA: TGCAGTGCCGAAGCCTCCGGGACAGCTAGGCCCGAGCAGTACTTC; CDR3: CSAEASGTARPEQYF; D: TRBD1; size: many; V: TRBV20-1; J: TRBJ2-7
DNA: TGCAGCGTTGAAAAGGGGTCGCTAGAAGAGACCCAGTACTTC; CDR3: CSVEKGSLEETQYF; D: .; size: medium-sized; V: TRBV29-1; J: TRBJ2-5
DNA: TGTGCCAGCAGCTTGGTGACAGGGAATTACGAGCAGTACTTC; CDR3: CASSLVTGNYEQYF; D: TRBD1; size: many; V: TRBV5-6; J: TRBJ2-7
DNA: TGTGCCAGCTCACATCGCCCGAGGGCAGCAACTAATGAAAAACTGTTTTTT; CDR3: CASSHRPRAATNEKLFF; D: .; size: many; V: TRBV18; J: TRBJ1-4
DNA: TGCAGTGCTAGAGAAAGATCCAGGCTGAACACTGAAGCTTTCTTT; CDR3: CSARERSRLNTEAFF; D: .; size: many; V: TRBV20-1; J: TRBJ1-1
DNA: TGTGCCAGCAGCCCAAATTCCGGGACAGGGGGCCCTGAAGCTTTCTTT; CDR3: CASSPNSGTGGPEAFF; D: TRBD1; size: many; V: TRBV7-9; J: TRBJ1-1
DNA: TGTGCCAGCAGCATGGGACAGGCAAACACTGAAGCTTTCTTT; CDR3: CASSMGQANTEAFF; D: TRBD1; size: .; V: TRBV5-4; J: TRBJ1-1
DNA: TGTGCCAGCAGCCCATGGGGTCGGAGTGAAGCTTTCTTT; CDR3: CASSPWGRSEAFF; D: .; size: medium-sized; V: TRBV5-6; J: TRBJ1-1
DNA: TGTGCCAGCAGCTTCAGGGGTCTAGCGGGAGGGTCCCTCTACGAGCAGTACTTC; CDR3: CASSFRGLAGGSLYEQYF; D: TRBD2; size: many; V: TRBV13; J: TRBJ2-7
DNA: TGTGCCAGTTACCGTCCCAGACAGGTGAAAGTCTACGAGCAGTACTTC; CDR3: CASYRPRQVKVYEQYF; D: .; size: .; V: TRBV6-5; J: TRBJ2-7
DNA: TGTGCCAGCAGCCCGACTAGCGGGGTTTCCACAGATACGCAGTATTTT; CDR3: CASSPTSGVSTDTQYF; D: TRBD2; size: many; V: TRBV12-3/TRBV12-4; J: TRBJ2-3
DNA: TGTGCCAGCAGTCAGCAGGGACTCAGCACAGATACGCAGTATTTT; CDR3: CASSQQGLSTDTQYF; D: .; size: few; V: TRBV2; J: TRBJ2-3